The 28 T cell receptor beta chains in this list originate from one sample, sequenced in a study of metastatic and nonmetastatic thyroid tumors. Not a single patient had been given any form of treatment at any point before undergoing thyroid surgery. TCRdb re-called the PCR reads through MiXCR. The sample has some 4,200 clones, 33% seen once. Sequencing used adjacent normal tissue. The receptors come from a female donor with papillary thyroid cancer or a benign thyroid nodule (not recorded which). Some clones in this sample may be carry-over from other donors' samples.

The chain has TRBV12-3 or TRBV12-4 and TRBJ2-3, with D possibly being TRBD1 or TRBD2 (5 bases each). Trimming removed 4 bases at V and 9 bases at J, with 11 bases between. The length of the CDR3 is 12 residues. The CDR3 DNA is TGTGCCAGCAGTTCTGGGGGTGACACGCAGTATTTT. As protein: CASSSGGDTQYF.

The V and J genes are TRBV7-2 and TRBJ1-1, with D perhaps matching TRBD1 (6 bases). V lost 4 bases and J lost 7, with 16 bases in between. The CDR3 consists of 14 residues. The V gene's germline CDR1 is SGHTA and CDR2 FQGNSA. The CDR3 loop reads CASSSGSGGGEAFF. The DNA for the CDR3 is TGTGCCAGCAGCTCAGGGAGCGGGGGCGGTGAAGCTTTCTTT. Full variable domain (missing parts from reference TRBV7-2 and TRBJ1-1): GAGVSQSPSNKVTEKGKDVELRCDPISGHTALYWYRQSLGQGLEFLIYFQGNSAPDKSGLPSDRFSAERTGGSVSTLTIQRTQQEDSAVYLCASSSGSGGGEAFFGQGTRLTVV.

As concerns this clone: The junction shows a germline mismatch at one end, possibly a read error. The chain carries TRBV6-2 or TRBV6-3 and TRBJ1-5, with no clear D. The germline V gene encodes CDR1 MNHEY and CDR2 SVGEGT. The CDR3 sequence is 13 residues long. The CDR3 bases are TGTGCCAGCAGTTACACAGAGAATCATCCCCAGCATTTT. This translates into CASSYTENHPQHF.

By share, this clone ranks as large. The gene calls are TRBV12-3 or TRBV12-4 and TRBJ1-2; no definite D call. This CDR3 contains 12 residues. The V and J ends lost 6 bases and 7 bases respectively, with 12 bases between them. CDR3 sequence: CASSVLPGGYTF. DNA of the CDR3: TGTGCCAGCAGCGTACTCCCCGGTGGCTACACCTTC.

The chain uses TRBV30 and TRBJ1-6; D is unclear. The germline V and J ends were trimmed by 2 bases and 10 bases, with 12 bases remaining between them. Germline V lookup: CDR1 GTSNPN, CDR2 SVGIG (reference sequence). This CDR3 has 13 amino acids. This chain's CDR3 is CAWSNGLWSPLHF. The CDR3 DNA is TGTGCCTGGAGTAACGGGTTGTGGTCACCCCTCCACTTT.

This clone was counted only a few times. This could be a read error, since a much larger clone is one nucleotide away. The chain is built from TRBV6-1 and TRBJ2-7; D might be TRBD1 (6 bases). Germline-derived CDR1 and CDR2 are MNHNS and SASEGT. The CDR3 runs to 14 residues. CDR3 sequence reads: CASRPPGQSYGQYF. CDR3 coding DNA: TGTGCCAGCAGGCCCCCGGGACAATCCTACGGGCAGTACTTC.

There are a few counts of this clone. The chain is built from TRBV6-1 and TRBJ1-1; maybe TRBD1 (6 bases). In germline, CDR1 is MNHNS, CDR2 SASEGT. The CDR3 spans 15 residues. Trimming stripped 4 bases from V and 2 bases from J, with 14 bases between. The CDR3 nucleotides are TGTGCCAGCAGTGTGGGTTCGGGGGCTAACACTGAAGCTTTCTTT. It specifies CASSVGSGANTEAFF.

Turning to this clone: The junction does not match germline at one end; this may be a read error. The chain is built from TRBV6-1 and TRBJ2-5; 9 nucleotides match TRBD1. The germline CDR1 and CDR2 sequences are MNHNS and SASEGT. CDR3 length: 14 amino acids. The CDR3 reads CASMGQGNKEAQYF. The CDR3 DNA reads TGTGCCAGCATGGGACAGGGTAACAAAGAGGCCCAGTACTTC.

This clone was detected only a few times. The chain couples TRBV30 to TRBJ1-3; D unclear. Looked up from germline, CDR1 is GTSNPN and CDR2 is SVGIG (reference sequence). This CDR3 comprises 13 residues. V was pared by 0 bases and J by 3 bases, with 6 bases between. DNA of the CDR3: TGTGCCTGGAGTGTCGGCGGTGGAAACACCATATATTTT. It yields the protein CAWSVGGGNTIYF.

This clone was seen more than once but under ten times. DNA for the CDR3: TGTGCCAGCAGTTACCGGCGGGACTCCTACGAGCAGTACTTC. It codes for CASSYRRDSYEQYF. The chain joins TRBV6-5 to TRBJ2-7; possible D gene TRBD2, 6 bases. This CDR3 is 14 amino acids long. V dropped 2 bases and J dropped 0 bases, with 8 bases sitting between them. The germline V gene has CDR1 MNHEY and CDR2 SVGAGI.

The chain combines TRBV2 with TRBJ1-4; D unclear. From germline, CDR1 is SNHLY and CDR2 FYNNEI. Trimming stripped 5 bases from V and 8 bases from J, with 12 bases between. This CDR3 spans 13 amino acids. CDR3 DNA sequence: TGTGCCAGCAGTTATCAAAGAGGAGAAAAACTGTTTTTT. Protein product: CASSYQRGEKLFF.

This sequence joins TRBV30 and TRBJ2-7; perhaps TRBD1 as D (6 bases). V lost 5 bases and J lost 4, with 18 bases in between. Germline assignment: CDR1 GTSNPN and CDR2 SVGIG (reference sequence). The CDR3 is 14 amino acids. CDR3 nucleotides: TGTGCCTGGGAAGGAGGAACAGGGAATTACGAGCAGTACTTC. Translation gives CAWEGGTGNYEQYF.

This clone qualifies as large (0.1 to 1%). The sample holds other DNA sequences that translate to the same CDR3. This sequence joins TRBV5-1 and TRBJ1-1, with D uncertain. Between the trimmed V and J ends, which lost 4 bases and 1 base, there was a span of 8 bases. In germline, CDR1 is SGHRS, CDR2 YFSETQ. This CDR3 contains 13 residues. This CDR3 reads CASSRDANTEAFF. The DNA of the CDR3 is TGCGCCAGCAGCAGGGATGCGAACACTGAAGCTTTCTTT.

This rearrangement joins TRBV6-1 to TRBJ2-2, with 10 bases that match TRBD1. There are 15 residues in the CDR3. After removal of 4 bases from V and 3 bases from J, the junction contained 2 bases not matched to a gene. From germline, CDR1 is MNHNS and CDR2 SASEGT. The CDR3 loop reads CASSAGQGDTGELFF. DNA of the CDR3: TGTGCCAGCAGTGCTGGACAGGGGGACACCGGGGAGCTGTTTTTT.

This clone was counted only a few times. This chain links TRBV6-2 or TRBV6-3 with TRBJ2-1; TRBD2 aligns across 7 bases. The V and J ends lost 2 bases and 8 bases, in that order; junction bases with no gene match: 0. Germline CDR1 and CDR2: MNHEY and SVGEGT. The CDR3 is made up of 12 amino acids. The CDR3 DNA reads TGTGCCAGCAGTTACAGCGGGGATGAGCAGTTCTTC. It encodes CASSYSGDEQFF.

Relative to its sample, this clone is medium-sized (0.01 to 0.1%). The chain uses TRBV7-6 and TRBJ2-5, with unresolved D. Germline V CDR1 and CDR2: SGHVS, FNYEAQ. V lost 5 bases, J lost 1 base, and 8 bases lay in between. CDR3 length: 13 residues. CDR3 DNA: TGTGCCAGCAGCCCTCTCCGCCAAGAGACCCAGTACTTC. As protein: CASSPLRQETQYF.

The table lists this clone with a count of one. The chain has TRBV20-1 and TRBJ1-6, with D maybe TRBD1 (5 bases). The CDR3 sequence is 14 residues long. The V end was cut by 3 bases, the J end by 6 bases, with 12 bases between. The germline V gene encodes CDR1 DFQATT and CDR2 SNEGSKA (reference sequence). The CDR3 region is CSASTGLTNSPLHF. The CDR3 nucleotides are TGCAGTGCTAGTACGGGGCTCACTAATTCACCCCTCCACTTT.

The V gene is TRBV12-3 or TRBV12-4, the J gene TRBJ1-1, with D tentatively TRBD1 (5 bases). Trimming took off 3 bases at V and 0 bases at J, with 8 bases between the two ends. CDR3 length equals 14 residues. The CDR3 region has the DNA TGTGCCAGCAGTTTGGGGACGATGAACACTGAAGCTTTCTTT. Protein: CASSLGTMNTEAFF.

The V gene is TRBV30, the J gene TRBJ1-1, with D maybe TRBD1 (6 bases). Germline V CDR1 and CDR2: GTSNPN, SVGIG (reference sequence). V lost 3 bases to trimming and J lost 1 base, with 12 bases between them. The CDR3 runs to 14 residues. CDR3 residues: CAWSLLQGNTEAFF. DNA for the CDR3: TGTGCCTGGAGCCTCTTACAGGGGAACACTGAAGCTTTCTTT.

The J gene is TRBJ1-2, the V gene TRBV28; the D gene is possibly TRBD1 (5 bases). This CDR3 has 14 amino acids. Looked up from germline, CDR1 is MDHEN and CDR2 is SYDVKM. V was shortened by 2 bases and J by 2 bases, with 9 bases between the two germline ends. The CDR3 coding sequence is TGTGCCAGCAGTTTAACAGGAGTAAACTATGGCTACACCTTC. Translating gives CASSLTGVNYGYTF.

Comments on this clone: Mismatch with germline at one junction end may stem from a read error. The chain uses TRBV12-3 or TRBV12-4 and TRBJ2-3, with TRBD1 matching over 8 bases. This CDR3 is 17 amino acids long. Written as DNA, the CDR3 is TGTGCCAGCAGTTCCCAGATCGGGACAGGCCTTGGGCATACACAGTATTTT. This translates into CASSSQIGTGLGHTQYF.

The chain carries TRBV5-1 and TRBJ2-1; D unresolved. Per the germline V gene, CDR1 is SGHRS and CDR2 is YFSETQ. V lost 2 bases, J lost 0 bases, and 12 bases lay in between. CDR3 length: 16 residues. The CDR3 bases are TGCGCCAGCAGCTTTTCCCTTTTGAGCTCCTACAATGAGCAGTTCTTC. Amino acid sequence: CASSFSLLSSYNEQFF.

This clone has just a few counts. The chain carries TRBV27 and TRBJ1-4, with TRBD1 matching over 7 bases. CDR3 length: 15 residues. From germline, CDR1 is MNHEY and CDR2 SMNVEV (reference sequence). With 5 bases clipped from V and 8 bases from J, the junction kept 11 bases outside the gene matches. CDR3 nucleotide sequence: TGTGCCAGCAGTCCTTGGACAGGAAGGAGAGAAAAACTGTTTTTT. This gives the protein CASSPWTGRREKLFF.

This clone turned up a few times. The CDR3 loop reads CASSPRDSPLHF. The CDR3, as DNA: TGTGCCAGCAGTCCCCGGGATTCACCCCTCCACTTT. V is TRBV12-3 or TRBV12-4 and J is TRBJ1-6; D is ambiguous. This CDR3 has 12 residues. V dropped 5 bases and J dropped 8 bases, with 7 bases sitting between them.

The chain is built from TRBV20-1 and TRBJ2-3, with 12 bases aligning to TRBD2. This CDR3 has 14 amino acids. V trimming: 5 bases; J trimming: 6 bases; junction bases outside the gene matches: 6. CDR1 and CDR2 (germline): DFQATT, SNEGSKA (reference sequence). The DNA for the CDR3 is TGCAGTGCTCGGACTAGCGGGAATTCGGATACGCAGTATTTT. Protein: CSARTSGNSDTQYF.

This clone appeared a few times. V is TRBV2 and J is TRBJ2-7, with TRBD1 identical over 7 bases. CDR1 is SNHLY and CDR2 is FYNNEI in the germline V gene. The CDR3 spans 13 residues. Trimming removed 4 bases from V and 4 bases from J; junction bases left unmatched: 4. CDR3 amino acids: CASSVPGGYEQYF. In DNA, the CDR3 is TGTGCCAGCAGTGTGCCAGGGGGATACGAGCAGTACTTC.

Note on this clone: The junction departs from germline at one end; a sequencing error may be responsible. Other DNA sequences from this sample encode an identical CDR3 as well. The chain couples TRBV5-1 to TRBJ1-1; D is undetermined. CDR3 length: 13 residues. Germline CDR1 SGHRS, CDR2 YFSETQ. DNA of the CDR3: TGCGCCAGCAGCTTCGGGCAGAACACTGAAGCTTTTTTT. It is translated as CASSFGQNTEAFF. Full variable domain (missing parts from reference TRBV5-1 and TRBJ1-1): KAGVTQTPRYLIKTRGQQVTLSCSPISGHRSVSWYQQTPGQGLQFLFEYFSETQRNKGNFPGRFSGRQFSNSRSEMNVSTLELGDSALYLCASSFGQNTEAFFGQGTRLTVV.

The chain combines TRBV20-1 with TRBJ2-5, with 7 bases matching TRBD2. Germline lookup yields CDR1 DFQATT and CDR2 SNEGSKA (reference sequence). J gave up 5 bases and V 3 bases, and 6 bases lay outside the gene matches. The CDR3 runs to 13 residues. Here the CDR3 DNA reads TGCAGTGCTAGTATTCGGGGGGTTGAGACCCAGTACTTC. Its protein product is CSASIRGVETQYF.